Included here is one T cell receptor beta chain sequence, with context. Its antigen remains unidentified. The sample belongs to a study of shared clonotypes between healthy human individuals. Findings of the study overall: Sharing of clonotypes among donors was expected to vary with sequencing depth.

Every subset had its genomic DNA shared out evenly among several immunoSEQ plates. 200 ng DNA, around 30,000 T cell genomes, went into each sorted-subset replicate PCR. Only in-frame clones appear in the TCRdb table, and some are missing; sequencing was by immunoSEQ multiplex PCR. The sample yields approximately 740,000 clones, more than 85% seen once. Positively selected for CCR7, the CD45RO-negative cells used as naive CD8 cells excluded terminally differentiated effector memory CD45RA+ cells. Every contributor of samples was a Caucasian grown-up residing in Nashville, Tennessee. This CDR3 spans 13 amino acids. V trimming: 7 bases; J trimming: 9 bases; junction bases outside the gene matches: 5. Germline-derived CDR1 and CDR2 are SQVTM and ANQGSEA.

The chain has TRBV29-1 and TRBJ2-1, with TRBD2 matching over 14 bases. The clonotype originates from a man aged 25 to 45 in good health. Sequenced: naive CD8+ T cells sorted from blood. The chain's CDR3 is CSAGLAGGFEQFF. CDR3 in DNA: TGCAGCGCCGGACTAGCGGGAGGTTTTGAGCAGTTCTTC.